The 4 T cell receptor beta chains below come from one sample, sequenced in a study of PD-L1 blockade in urothelial cancer. Time point described: peripheral blood 6 weeks after treatment start. The table came from immunoSEQ multiplex PCR; TCRdb's copy has only in-frame clones and leaves some out. The sample gives approximately 120,000 clones, about 82% of which show up once; about 2.4% is in the top ten. Source: PBMCs, taken around atezolizumab (anti-PD-L1) treatment. Receptors were obtained from a man in his forties or fifties with urothelial cancer.

The chain uses TRBV30 and TRBJ2-7; TRBD1 agrees at 8 bases. Germline CDR1 GTSNPN, CDR2 SVGIG (reference sequence). Unmatched junction bases numbered 10, after V lost 5 bases and J lost 1 base. The CDR3 is made up of 15 amino acids. The CDR3 region has the DNA TGTGCCTGGTCACGACAGGGGCGACGATCCTACGAGCAGTACTTC. It codes for CAWSRQGRRSYEQYF. The complete variable domain, with remaining parts taken from reference TRBV30 and TRBJ2-7, reads SQTIHQWPATLVQPVGSPLSLECTVEGTSNPNLYWYRQAAGRGLQLLFYSVGIGQISSEVPQNLSASRPQDRQFILSSKKLLLSDSGFYLCAWSRQGRRSYEQYFGPGTRLTVT.

This rearrangement joins TRBV4-2 to TRBJ2-7; tentatively, D is TRBD2 (6 bases). Germline values: CDR1 LGHNA, CDR2 YNFKEQ. The CDR3 is made up of 16 amino acids. Trimming removed 0 bases at V and 2 bases at J, with 14 bases between. The CDR3 nucleotides read TGTGCCAGCAGCCAAGATCTCGGCGGGACGACCTACGAGCAGTACTTC. Protein product: CASSQDLGGTTYEQYF.

This chain joins TRBV6-6 and TRBJ1-4, with 7 bases aligning to TRBD1. After removal of 6 bases from V and 5 bases from J, the junction contained 6 bases not matched to a gene. Germline loops: CDR1 MNHNY, CDR2 SVGAGI (reference sequence). CDR3 size: 14 residues. CDR3 in amino acids: CASRAGTVNEKLFF. The DNA of the CDR3 is TGTGCCAGCAGAGCCGGGACAGTAAATGAAAAACTGTTTTTT.

The gene calls are TRBV2 and TRBJ2-6, with D uncertain. Germline V gives CDR1 SNHLY, CDR2 FYNNEI. Trimming cost V 5 bases and J 0 bases, with 11 bases left between them. There are 16 residues in the CDR3. This chain's CDR3 is CASSSRLSSGANVLTF. CDR3 in DNA: TGTGCCAGCAGTTCCAGGCTATCCTCTGGGGCCAACGTCCTGACTTTC.